These 21 T cell receptor beta chains originate from one sample sequenced in a study of blood T cell repertoires in COVID-19. Only in-frame clones appear in the TCRdb table, and some are missing; sequencing was by immunoSEQ multiplex PCR. The sample shows approximately 190,000 clones, 75% to 90% of them seen only once. Sequenced input: peripheral blood. The receptors shown here come from a man in his 70s with active or convalescent COVID-19.

The chain combines TRBV11-2 with TRBJ1-6, with D hard to call. The V and J ends lost 6 bases and 0 bases respectively, with 6 bases between them. The CDR3 is 14 residues long. Germline values: CDR1 SGHAT, CDR2 FQNNGV. The CDR3 sequence is CASRGSSYNSPLHF. The CDR3 nucleotides read TGTGCCAGCAGGGGGAGCTCCTATAATTCACCCCTCCACTTT.

The chain has TRBV5-4 and TRBJ2-3, with D possibly being TRBD2 (6 bases). Germline assignment: CDR1 SGHNT and CDR2 YYREEE (reference sequence). Trimming pared 2 bases from V and 5 bases from J, leaving 9 bases between. The CDR3 spans 13 residues. In DNA, the CDR3 is TGTGCCAGCAGCTTTGTCGGGGGAGATACGCAGTATTTT. This encodes CASSFVGGDTQYF.

The rearrangement uses TRBV5-6 and TRBJ2-2; 12 nucleotides agree with TRBD2. Trimming at V came to 4 bases and at J to 6 bases, leaving 7 bases not matched to a gene. Germline CDR1 reads SGHDT; CDR2 reads YYEEEE. This CDR3 is 16 amino acids long. The CDR3 DNA reads TGTGCCAGCAGCCCCCTAGGACTAGCGGGATCCGGGGAGCTGTTTTTT. Its translation: CASSPLGLAGSGELFF.

The chain couples TRBV3-1 (or the pseudogene TRBV3-2) to TRBJ2-1, with TRBD2 matching over 8 bases. Germline lookup yields CDR1 LGHDT and CDR2 YNNKEL (reference sequence). The length of the CDR3 is 14 residues. Trimming at V came to 7 bases and at J to 2 bases, leaving 4 bases not matched to a gene. In DNA, the CDR3 is TGTGCCAGCAAAACTAGCGGAGCCTACAATGAGCAGTTCTTC. It codes for CASKTSGAYNEQFF.

The chain employs TRBV5-1 and TRBJ2-5; 8 nucleotides line up with TRBD2. The V segment lost 6 bases and the J segment 10 bases; nucleotides outside the gene matches: 11. The CDR3 covers 13 residues. Germline CDR1 SGHRS, CDR2 YFSETQ. The CDR3 loop is CASTLPGLEVQYF. The CDR3 DNA reads TGCGCCAGCACACTCCCGGGACTAGAGGTCCAGTACTTC.

This chain links TRBV28 with TRBJ2-7; 10 bases fit TRBD2. CDR1 is MDHEN, CDR2 SYDVKM, per germline. The CDR3 sequence is 16 residues long. V gave up 4 bases and J gave up 4 bases; unmatched junction bases: 10. CDR3 residues: CASSSSGVAGGYEQYF. The CDR3 DNA sequence: TGTGCCAGCAGTTCCTCGGGGGTAGCGGGAGGATACGAGCAGTACTTC.

The V gene is TRBV7-9, the J gene TRBJ2-5; 8 bases line up with TRBD1. Germline assignment: CDR1 SEHNR and CDR2 FQNEAQ (reference sequence). With 5 bases clipped from V and 1 base from J, the junction kept 12 bases outside the gene matches. There are 17 residues in the CDR3. The CDR3 nucleotides are TGTGCCAGCAGCGCCGACAGGGGAAGACCCCTCCAAGAGACCCAGTACTTC. This codes for CASSADRGRPLQETQYF.

The J gene is TRBJ2-1, the V gene TRBV5-5; 10 bases agree with TRBD2. Germline CDR1 is SGHKS and CDR2 is YYEKEE (reference sequence). The CDR3 has 15 amino acids. The V segment lost 1 base and the J segment 8 bases; nucleotides outside the gene matches: 6. The CDR3 spells CASSLRIAGGDEQFF. The CDR3, as DNA: TGTGCCAGCAGCTTGAGGATAGCGGGAGGCGATGAGCAGTTCTTC.

The chain links TRBV10-2 to TRBJ1-1, with TRBD1 as a possible D gene (5 bases). V lost 2 bases to trimming and J lost 4 bases, with 8 bases between them. The CDR3 length is 13 residues. Germline CDR1 and CDR2: WSHSY and SAAADI. The CDR3 loop is CASSEGAGTEAFF. CDR3 nucleotides: TGCGCCAGCAGTGAGGGGGCTGGCACTGAAGCTTTCTTT.

This clone was seen only once. The rearrangement uses TRBV2 and TRBJ1-1; the D is unclear. CDR1 SNHLY and CDR2 FYNNEI come from the germline V gene. The CDR3 loop spans 13 amino acids. Trimming removed 4 bases at V and 3 bases at J, with 9 bases between. This CDR3 reads CASSVEADTEAFF. In DNA, the CDR3 is TGTGCCAGCAGTGTGGAGGCCGACACTGAAGCTTTCTTT.

Concerning this clone: A junction end diverges from the germline sequence, so it may reflect a read error. The CDR3 DNA sequence: TGTGCCAGCAGACAAGCGGGAGGAGGCAATGAGCAGTTCTTC. It yields the protein CASRQAGGGNEQFF. The V gene is TRBV3-1 (or the pseudogene TRBV3-2), the J gene TRBJ2-1; 9 bases fit TRBD2. This CDR3 region has 14 residues. Per the germline V gene, CDR1 is LGHDT and CDR2 is YNNKEL (reference sequence).

The chain combines TRBV6-2 or TRBV6-3 with TRBJ2-7; 7 nucleotides align to TRBD2. Per germline, CDR1 MNHEY and CDR2 SVGEGT. The CDR3 runs to 17 residues. Trimming cost V 2 bases and J 0 bases; bases outside gene matches: 10. The CDR3 here is CASSYPFTGGSSYEQYF. Written as DNA, the CDR3 is TGTGCCAGCAGTTACCCTTTCACGGGGGGAAGCTCCTACGAGCAGTACTTC.

The CDR3 nucleotides read TGTGCCAGCAGCCCCAGGACAGGGAGGCTTCAAGAGACCCAGTACTTC. Translated: CASSPRTGRLQETQYF. This rearrangement joins TRBV7-9 to TRBJ2-5; 8 nucleotides match TRBD1. The CDR3 runs to 16 residues. CDR1 and CDR2 from the germline V gene are SEHNR and FQNEAQ (reference sequence). With 5 bases clipped from V and 2 bases from J, the junction kept 10 bases outside the gene matches. The full variable domain, with the rest looked up from reference TRBV7-9 and TRBJ2-5, is DTGVSQNPRHKITKRGQNVTFRCDPISEHNRLYWYRQTLGQGPEFLTYFQNEAQLEKSRLLSDRFSAERPKGSFSTLEIQRTEQGDSAMYLCASSPRTGRLQETQYFGPGTRLLVL.

The J gene is TRBJ2-1, the V gene TRBV19, with TRBD1 matching over 8 bases. The germline CDR1 and CDR2 sequences are LNHDA and SQIVND (reference sequence). This CDR3 has 15 amino acids. The junction had 6 bases not matched to a gene; V was cut back by 3 bases and J by 5 bases. The CDR3 DNA reads as TGTGCCAGTAGTATCCTTGGACAGGGAAACAATGAGCAGTTCTTC. Its protein product is CASSILGQGNNEQFF.

J is TRBJ2-2 and V is TRBV15; D possibly corresponds to TRBD2 (6 bases). The V gene lost 3 bases and the J gene lost 4 bases, with 15 bases spanning the gap. Germline V lookup: CDR1 LNHNV, CDR2 YYDKDF (reference sequence). This CDR3 is 16 amino acids long. This chain's CDR3 is CATSRWTGTSTGELFF. For the CDR3, the DNA is TGTGCCACCAGCAGGTGGACCGGGACTTCCACCGGGGAGCTGTTTTTT.

V usage is TRBV27 and J usage is TRBJ1-5; TRBD1 aligns across 7 bases. The trim removed 6 bases at V and 6 bases at J, leaving 11 bases unmatched. Per the germline V gene, CDR1 is MNHEY and CDR2 is SMNVEV (reference sequence). There are 15 residues in the CDR3. The DNA for the CDR3 is TGTGCCAGCAGGCCAGTAGGGGGCCTCGGTCAGCCCCAGCATTTT. This gives the protein CASRPVGGLGQPQHF.

This chain connects TRBV9 to TRBJ1-2, with D perhaps matching TRBD1 (5 bases). Trimming took 0 bases from V and 3 from J, leaving 12 bases between them. This CDR3 has 15 residues. Per the germline V gene, CDR1 is SGDLS and CDR2 is YYNGEE. This CDR3 is CASSVDTGWDYGYTF. As DNA, the CDR3 is TGTGCCAGCAGCGTAGACACAGGTTGGGACTATGGCTACACCTTC.

This rearrangement joins TRBV6-5 to TRBJ2-7; perhaps TRBD2 as D (7 bases). V was clipped by 1 base and J by 6 bases, with 13 bases between them. Germline lookup yields CDR1 MNHEY and CDR2 SVGAGI. The CDR3 runs to 14 residues. The CDR3 DNA follows: TGTGCCAGCAGTTACTGGGGGGGACATGGCGAGCAGTACTTC. This sequence encodes CASSYWGGHGEQYF.

This clone occurred once. This chain links TRBV7-2 with TRBJ2-7; TRBD1 is a possible D gene (6 bases). Germline CDR1 reads SGHTA; CDR2 reads FQGNSA. The CDR3 is made up of 15 amino acids. V was shortened by 4 bases and J by 0 bases, with 13 bases between the two germline ends. The CDR3: CASSSTGTPSYEQYF. Here the CDR3 DNA reads TGTGCCAGCAGCTCCACCGGGACACCCTCCTACGAGCAGTACTTC.

For the CDR3, the DNA is TGTGCCAGCAGCCGTGTCGGGGGGAACACTGAAGCTTTCTTT. This encodes CASSRVGGNTEAFF. J is TRBJ1-1 and V is TRBV5-5; the D gene is possibly TRBD1 (5 bases). This CDR3 has 14 amino acids. V was cut by 4 bases and J by 1 base, with 11 bases left in between. Germline CDR1 reads SGHKS; CDR2 reads YYEKEE (reference sequence).

The chain uses TRBV6-5 and TRBJ2-7; 7 nucleotides align to TRBD1. The CDR3 sequence is 13 residues long. Germline assignment: CDR1 MNHEY and CDR2 SVGAGI. Germline trimming cut 5 bases from V and 4 bases from J; bases unmatched to any gene: 5. CDR3 sequence (DNA): TGTGCCAGCAGTCGGGACAGACAATACGAGCAGTACTTC. It yields the protein CASSRDRQYEQYF.